This T cell receptor (beta chain) came from a study of blood T cell repertoires in COVID-19. On the study more broadly: Sources were T cells, B-cell-depleted T cells, or PBMCs; the material itself was cDNA or gDNA.

Germline loops: CDR1 SEHNR, CDR2 FQNEAQ (reference sequence). The CDR3 consists of 15 residues. Losses at the gene ends were 5 bases for V and 2 bases for J; bases not matched to a gene: 6. Measured with immunoSEQ multiplex PCR; TCRdb has only the in-frame clones, and not every one. The sample yields 240,000 or so clones, 82% seen once. The sample was peripheral blood. The genes are TRBV7-9 and TRBJ1-1, with 9 bases that match TRBD1. The receptor comes from a woman between 55 and 75 years old with active or convalescent COVID-19. This CDR3 is CASSEWGQGNTEAFF. Here the CDR3 DNA reads TGTGCCAGCAGCGAGTGGGGACAGGGCAACACTGAAGCTTTCTTT.